The sample holds a few counts of the clone carrying this T cell receptor beta chain. Its antigen is currently unknown. The authors incorporated unique molecular identifiers into the TCR beta cDNA libraries. Input populations of roughly 0.95 to 10 million T cells gave rise to some 500,000 cDNA molecules. TCRdb ran MiXCR on the PCR reads and lists one entry per CDR3 protein. The sample holds 750,000 to 950,000 distinct CDR3 sequences, around 46% seen once. The data originate from a study of post-analysis software for immune sequencing data. The wider study: Some patients lacked subtype; others had relapsing-remitting, secondary progressive or progressive-relapsing disease.

General observations from the study: Compared against controls, patients with multiple sclerosis displayed significantly lower normalized Chao1 diversity. Patients showed TRBV5-6, TRBV5-1 and TRBV20-1 among five TRBV segments more frequent than in controls.

Unmatched junction bases numbered 8, after V lost 4 bases and J lost 5 bases. Germline V gene sequence: CDR1 KGHDR, CDR2 SFDVKD. This CDR3 spans 17 amino acids. This chain uses TRBV24-1 with TRBJ2-1, with 12 positions matching TRBD2. This TCR derives from a girl aged 5 to 17 with multiple sclerosis. Sequenced sample: blood. CDR3 bases: TGTGCCACCAGTGACGTGACTAGCGGGAGCCTGCACAATGAGCAGTTCTTC. This sequence encodes CATSDVTSGSLHNEQFF.